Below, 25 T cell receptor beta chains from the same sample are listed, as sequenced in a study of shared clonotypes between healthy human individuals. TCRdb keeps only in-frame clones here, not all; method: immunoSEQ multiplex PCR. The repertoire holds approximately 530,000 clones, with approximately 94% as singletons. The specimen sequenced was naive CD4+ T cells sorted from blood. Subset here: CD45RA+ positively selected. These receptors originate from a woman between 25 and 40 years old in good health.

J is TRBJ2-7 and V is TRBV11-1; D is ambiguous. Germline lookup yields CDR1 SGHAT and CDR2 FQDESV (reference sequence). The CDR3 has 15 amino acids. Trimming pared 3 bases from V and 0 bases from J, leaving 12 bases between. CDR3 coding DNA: TGTGCCAGCAGCTTCCGCGGAGCAGCCTCCTACGAGCAGTACTTC. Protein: CASSFRGAASYEQYF.

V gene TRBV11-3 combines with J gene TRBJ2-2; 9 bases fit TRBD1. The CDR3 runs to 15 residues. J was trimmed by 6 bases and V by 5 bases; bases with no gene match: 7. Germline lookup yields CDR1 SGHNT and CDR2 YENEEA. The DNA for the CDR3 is TGTGCCAGCAGCCCCCGGACAGGGGAGTCCGGGGAGCTGTTTTTT. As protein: CASSPRTGESGELFF.

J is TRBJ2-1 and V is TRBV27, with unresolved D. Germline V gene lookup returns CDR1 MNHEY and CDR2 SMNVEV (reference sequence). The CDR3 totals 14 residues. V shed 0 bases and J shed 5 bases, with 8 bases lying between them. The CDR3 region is CASSLSGINNEQFF. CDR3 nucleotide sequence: TGTGCCAGCAGTTTATCAGGTATAAACAATGAGCAGTTCTTC.

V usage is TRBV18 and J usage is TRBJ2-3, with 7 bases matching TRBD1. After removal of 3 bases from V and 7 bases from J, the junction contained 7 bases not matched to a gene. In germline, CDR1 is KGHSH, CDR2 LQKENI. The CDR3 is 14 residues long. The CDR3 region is CASSPLDRENTQYF. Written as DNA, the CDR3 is TGTGCCAGCTCACCCCTCGACAGGGAAAATACGCAGTATTTT.

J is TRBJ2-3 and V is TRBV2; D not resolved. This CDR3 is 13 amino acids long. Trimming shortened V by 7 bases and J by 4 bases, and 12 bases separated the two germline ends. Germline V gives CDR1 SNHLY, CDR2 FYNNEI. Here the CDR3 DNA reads TGTGCCAGCATTCGGCAGGCCCCAGATACGCAGTATTTT. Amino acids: CASIRQAPDTQYF.

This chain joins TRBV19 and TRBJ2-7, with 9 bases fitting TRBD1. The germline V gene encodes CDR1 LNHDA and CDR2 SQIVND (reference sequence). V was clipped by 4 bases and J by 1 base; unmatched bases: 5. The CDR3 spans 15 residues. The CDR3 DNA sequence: TGTGCCAGTAGTACAGGACAGGGGTCGTCCTACGAGCAGTACTTC. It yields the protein CASSTGQGSSYEQYF.

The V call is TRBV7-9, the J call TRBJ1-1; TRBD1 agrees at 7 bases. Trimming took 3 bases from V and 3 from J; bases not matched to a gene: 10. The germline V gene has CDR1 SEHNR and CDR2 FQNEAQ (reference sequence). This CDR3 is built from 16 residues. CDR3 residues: CASSLQTGPLDTEAFF. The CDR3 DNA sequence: TGTGCCAGCAGCTTGCAGACAGGGCCGCTGGACACTGAAGCTTTCTTT.

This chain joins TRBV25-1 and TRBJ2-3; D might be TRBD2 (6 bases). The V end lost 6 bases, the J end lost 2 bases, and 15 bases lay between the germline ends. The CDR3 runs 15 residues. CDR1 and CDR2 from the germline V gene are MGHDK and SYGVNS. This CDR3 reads CASRGLWTNTDTQYF. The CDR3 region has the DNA TGTGCCAGCAGAGGATTATGGACTAACACAGATACGCAGTATTTT.

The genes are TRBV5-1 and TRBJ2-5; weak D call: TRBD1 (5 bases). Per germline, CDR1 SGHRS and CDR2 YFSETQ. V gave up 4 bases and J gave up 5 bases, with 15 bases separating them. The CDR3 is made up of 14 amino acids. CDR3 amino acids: CASSNSRVGETQYF. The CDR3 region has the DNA TGCGCCAGCAGCAACAGCAGGGTGGGGGAGACCCAGTACTTC.

Written as DNA, the CDR3 is TGTGCCAGCACGGCCGGGGCCAGCAATTCACCCCTCCACTTT. Protein: CASTAGASNSPLHF. This chain connects TRBV2 to TRBJ1-6, with D possibly matching TRBD1 (5 bases). Between the trimmed V and J ends, which lost 7 bases and 7 bases, there was a span of 14 bases. The CDR3 is 14 amino acids. Germline lookup yields CDR1 SNHLY and CDR2 FYNNEI.

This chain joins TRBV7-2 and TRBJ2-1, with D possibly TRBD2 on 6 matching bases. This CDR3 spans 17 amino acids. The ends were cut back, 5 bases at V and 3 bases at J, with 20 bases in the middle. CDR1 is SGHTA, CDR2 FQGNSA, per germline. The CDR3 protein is CASSTRKTSLFYNEQFF. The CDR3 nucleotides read TGTGCCAGCAGCACGCGTAAGACTAGTTTGTTCTACAATGAGCAGTTCTTC.

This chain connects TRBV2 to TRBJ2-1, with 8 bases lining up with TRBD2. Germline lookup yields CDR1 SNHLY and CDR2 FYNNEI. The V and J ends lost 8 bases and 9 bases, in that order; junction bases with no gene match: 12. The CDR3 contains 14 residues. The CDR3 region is CASQGAEREFEQFF. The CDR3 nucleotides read TGTGCCAGCCAAGGGGCAGAGCGGGAGTTTGAGCAGTTCTTC.

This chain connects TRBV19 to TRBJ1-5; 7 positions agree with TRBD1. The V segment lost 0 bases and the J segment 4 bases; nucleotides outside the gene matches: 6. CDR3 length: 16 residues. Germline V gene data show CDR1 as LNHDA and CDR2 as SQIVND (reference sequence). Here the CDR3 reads CASSIETGATNQPQHF. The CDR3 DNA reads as TGTGCCAGTAGTATAGAAACAGGGGCCACGAATCAGCCCCAGCATTTT.

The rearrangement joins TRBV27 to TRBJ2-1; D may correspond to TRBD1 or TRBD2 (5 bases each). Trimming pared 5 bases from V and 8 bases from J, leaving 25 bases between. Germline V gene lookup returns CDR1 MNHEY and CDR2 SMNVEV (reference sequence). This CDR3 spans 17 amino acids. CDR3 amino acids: CASSPLSGRRSVHEQFF. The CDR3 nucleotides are TGTGCCAGCAGTCCCCTCTCGGGACGGAGGAGCGTGCATGAGCAGTTCTTC.

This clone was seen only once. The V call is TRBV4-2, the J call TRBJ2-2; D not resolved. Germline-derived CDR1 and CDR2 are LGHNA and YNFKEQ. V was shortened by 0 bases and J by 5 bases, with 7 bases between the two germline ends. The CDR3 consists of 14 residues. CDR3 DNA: TGTGCCAGCAGCCAAGATGTAGGGACCGGGGAGCTGTTTTTT. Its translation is CASSQDVGTGELFF.

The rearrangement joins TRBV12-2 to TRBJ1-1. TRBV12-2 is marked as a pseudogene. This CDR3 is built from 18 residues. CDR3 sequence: CASRLAVKGIGMNTEAFF. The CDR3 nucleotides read TGTGCAAGTCGCTTAGCGGTCAAAGGGATTGGTATGAACACTGAAGCTTTCTTT.

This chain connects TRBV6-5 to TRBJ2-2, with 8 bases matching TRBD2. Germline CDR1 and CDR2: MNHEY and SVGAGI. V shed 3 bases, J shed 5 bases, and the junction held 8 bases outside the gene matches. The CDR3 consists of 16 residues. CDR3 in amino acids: CASSYRPGGRTGELFF. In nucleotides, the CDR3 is TGTGCCAGCAGTTATCGTCCGGGAGGGCGAACCGGGGAGCTGTTTTTT.

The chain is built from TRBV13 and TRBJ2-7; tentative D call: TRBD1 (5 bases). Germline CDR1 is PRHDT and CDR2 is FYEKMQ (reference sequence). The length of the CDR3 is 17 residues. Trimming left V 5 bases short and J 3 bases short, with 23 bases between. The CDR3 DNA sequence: TGTGCCAGCAGCCTCGGCTCAGGACACCTTACTGTCTACGAGCAGTACTTC. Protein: CASSLGSGHLTVYEQYF.

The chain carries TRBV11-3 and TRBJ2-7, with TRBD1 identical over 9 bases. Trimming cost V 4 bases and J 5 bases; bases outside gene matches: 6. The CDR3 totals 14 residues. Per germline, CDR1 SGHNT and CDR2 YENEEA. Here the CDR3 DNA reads TGTGCCAGCAGCTCGACGGACAGGGGTCACGAGCAGTACTTC. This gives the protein CASSSTDRGHEQYF.

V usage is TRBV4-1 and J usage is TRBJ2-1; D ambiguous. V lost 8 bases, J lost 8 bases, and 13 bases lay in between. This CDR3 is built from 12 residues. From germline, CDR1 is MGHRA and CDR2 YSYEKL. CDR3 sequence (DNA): TGCGCCAGCGGACCGCTCACCGATGAGCAGTTCTTC. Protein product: CASGPLTDEQFF.

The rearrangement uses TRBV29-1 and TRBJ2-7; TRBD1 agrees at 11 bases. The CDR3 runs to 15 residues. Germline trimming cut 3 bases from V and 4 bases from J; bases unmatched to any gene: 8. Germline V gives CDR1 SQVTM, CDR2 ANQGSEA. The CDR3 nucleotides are TGCAGCGTTGATCGGAGGGGACAGGGGGGTTACGAGCAGTACTTC. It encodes CSVDRRGQGGYEQYF.

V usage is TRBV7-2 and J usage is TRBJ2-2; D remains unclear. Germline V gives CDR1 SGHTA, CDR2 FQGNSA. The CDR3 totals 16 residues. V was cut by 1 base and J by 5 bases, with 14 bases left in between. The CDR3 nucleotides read TGTGCCAGCAGCTTAGATCCCCGACTCCGAACCGGGGAGCTGTTTTTT. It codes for CASSLDPRLRTGELFF.

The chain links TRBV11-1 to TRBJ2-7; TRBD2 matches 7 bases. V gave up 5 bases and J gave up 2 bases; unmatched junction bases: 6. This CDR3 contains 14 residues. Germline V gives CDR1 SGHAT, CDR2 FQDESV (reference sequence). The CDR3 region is CASSPLAAAYEQYF. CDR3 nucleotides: TGTGCCAGCAGCCCCCTAGCGGCCGCCTACGAGCAGTACTTC.

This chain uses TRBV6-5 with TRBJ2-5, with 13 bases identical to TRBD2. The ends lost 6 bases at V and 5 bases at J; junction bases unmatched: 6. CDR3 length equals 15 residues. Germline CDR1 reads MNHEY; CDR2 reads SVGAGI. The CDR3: CASSPGLAGVETQYF. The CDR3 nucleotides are TGTGCCAGCAGCCCCGGACTAGCGGGAGTGGAGACCCAGTACTTC.

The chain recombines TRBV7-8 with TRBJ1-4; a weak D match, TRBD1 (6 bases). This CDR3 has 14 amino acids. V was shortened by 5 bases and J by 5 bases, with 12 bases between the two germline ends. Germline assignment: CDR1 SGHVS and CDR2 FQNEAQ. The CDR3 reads CASSRQVNNEKLFF. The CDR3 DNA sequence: TGTGCCAGCAGCCGACAGGTCAACAATGAAAAACTGTTTTTT.